A single T cell receptor beta chain is shown here with its context. As yet, its antigen is unknown. The entry originates in a study of T cell responses to AZD1222 COVID-19 vaccine. Study-level results: Dominant at 160-218 and 743-854, vaccine-associated CD4 TCRs also spanned spike.

Using immunoSEQ multiplex PCR, the repertoire was profiled, and TCRdb retains in-frame clones only, with some absent. The table lists 68,000 or so clones, 80% to 85% of them singletons. This CDR3 comprises 14 residues. J gave up 4 bases and V 3 bases, and 2 bases lay outside the gene matches. Germline V gene lookup returns CDR1 MNHEY and CDR2 SVGEGT. This TCR was recovered from an adult in good health. Source: peripheral blood, taken on day 0 of AZD1222 vaccination. The rearrangement links TRBV6-2 or TRBV6-3 to TRBJ2-5; 10 positions agree with TRBD2. The chain's CDR3 is CASSYSGGPETQYF. The CDR3 DNA sequence: TGTGCCAGCAGTTATAGCGGGGGGCCAGAGACCCAGTACTTC.